A single sample is the source of the 24 T cell receptor beta chains below, sequenced in a study of blood T cell repertoires in COVID-19. The table came from immunoSEQ multiplex PCR; TCRdb's copy has only in-frame clones and leaves some out. The sample includes over 95,000 clones, approximately 90% of them seen just once. The source material was peripheral blood. The receptor set was obtained from a human donor with acute or convalescent COVID-19. The donor label of this sample is uncertain.

The V and J genes are TRBV10-3 and TRBJ2-5; 8 positions match TRBD2. J gave up 2 bases and V 10 bases, and 18 bases lay outside the gene matches. There are 17 residues in the CDR3. Germline-derived CDR1 and CDR2 are ENHRY and SYGVKD. CDR3: CATRQGFQRGYQETQYF. CDR3 DNA: TGTGCCACCCGGCAGGGATTCCAGCGGGGGTATCAAGAGACCCAGTACTTC.

The rearrangement links TRBV10-3 to TRBJ1-3; 7 bases align to TRBD1. Germline V CDR1 and CDR2: ENHRY, SYGVKD. V lost 4 bases to trimming and J lost 4 bases; unmatched junction nucleotides: 4. The CDR3 spans 14 residues. The CDR3 here is CAISGQGDGNTIYF. For the CDR3, the DNA is TGTGCCATCAGTGGACAGGGTGACGGAAACACCATATATTTT.

This clone was found once. The chain combines TRBV3-1 (or the pseudogene TRBV3-2) with TRBJ1-1, with D uncertain. This CDR3 comprises 14 residues. V gave up 1 base and J gave up 7 bases, with 13 bases separating them. The germline V gene has CDR1 LGHDT and CDR2 YNNKEL (reference sequence). CDR3 coding DNA: TGTGCCAGCAGCCAAGGCGGAGGGAATGGTGAAGCTTTCTTT. Its translation is CASSQGGGNGEAFF.

The chain couples TRBV6-2 or TRBV6-3 to TRBJ1-2; weak D call: TRBD1 (5 bases). The CDR3 contains 17 residues. CDR1 is MNHEY and CDR2 is SVGEGT in the germline V gene. V shed 5 bases and J shed 4 bases, with 23 bases lying between them. As DNA, the CDR3 is TGTGCCAGCAGTGTCAGTGGTCTCAGGGCCTTGGGCTATGGCTACACCTTC. It codes for CASSVSGLRALGYGYTF.

This clone was seen a handful of times. The chain recombines TRBV5-1 with TRBJ2-2; D perhaps matches TRBD2 (6 bases). CDR3 length equals 13 residues. Germline V gives CDR1 SGHRS, CDR2 YFSETQ. Trimming shortened V by 4 bases and J by 6 bases, and 10 bases separated the two germline ends. The CDR3 region has the DNA TGCGCCAGCAGCCCAAGGGAGGCCGGGGAGCTGTTTTTT. Amino acid sequence: CASSPREAGELFF.

The chain combines TRBV18 with TRBJ2-5; 11 nucleotides match TRBD2. The CDR3 has 14 residues. Germline V CDR1 and CDR2: KGHSH, LQKENI. V shed 6 bases and J 5 bases; nucleotides not matched to a gene: 5. The CDR3 DNA reads TGTGCCAGCTCGTCGACTAGCGGGAAGGAGACCCAGTACTTC. It encodes CASSSTSGKETQYF.

V and J are TRBV28 and TRBJ2-2; D may be TRBD1 (5 bases). The CDR3 spans 15 residues. V lost 5 bases, J lost 2 bases, and 12 bases lay in between. CDR1 is MDHEN and CDR2 is SYDVKM in the germline V gene. The DNA for the CDR3 is TGTGCCAGCAGTCCCCCCACAGGAAACACCGGGGAGCTGTTTTTT. Translated, it gives CASSPPTGNTGELFF.

This chain connects TRBV2 to TRBJ2-7, with a tentative D call TRBD1 (5 bases). Germline loops: CDR1 SNHLY, CDR2 FYNNEI. The CDR3 covers 13 residues. V was clipped by 3 bases and J by 6 bases, with 12 bases between them. The CDR3 coding sequence is TGTGCCAGCAGTGATGTGGGGCTTGGCGAGCAGTACTTC. This sequence encodes CASSDVGLGEQYF.

This chain uses TRBV11-3 with TRBJ2-1, with 10 bases aligning to TRBD2. This CDR3 is 16 amino acids long. Germline trimming cut 5 bases from V and 6 bases from J; bases unmatched to any gene: 10. The germline CDR1 and CDR2 sequences are SGHNT and YENEEA. The CDR3 spells CASSALGTSVSNEQFF. DNA of the CDR3: TGTGCCAGCAGCGCACTCGGGACTAGCGTCTCCAATGAGCAGTTCTTC.

V is TRBV5-1 and J is TRBJ2-1; 7 bases are a match to TRBD2. The germline CDR1 and CDR2 sequences are SGHRS and YFSETQ. V trimming: 3 bases; J trimming: 7 bases; junction bases outside the gene matches: 13. This CDR3 contains 16 residues. CDR3 loop: CASSSGRGSSRNEQFF. DNA for the CDR3: TGCGCCAGCAGCTCGGGGCGCGGGAGCTCCAGGAATGAGCAGTTCTTC.

The V call is TRBV28, the J call TRBJ1-2, with 7 nucleotides matching TRBD1. CDR1 MDHEN and CDR2 SYDVKM come from the germline V gene. V gave up 4 bases and J gave up 3 bases; unmatched junction bases: 11. The CDR3 sequence is 16 residues long. CDR3 in amino acids: CASSSHRGGHYYGYTF. CDR3 nucleotide sequence: TGTGCCAGCAGTTCCCACAGGGGAGGTCACTACTATGGCTACACCTTC.

The V and J genes are TRBV18 and TRBJ2-1; 12 bases map to TRBD2. Germline V lookup: CDR1 KGHSH, CDR2 LQKENI. The CDR3 sequence is 15 residues long. The junction had 1 base not matched to a gene; V was cut back by 4 bases and J by 3 bases. The CDR3 DNA reads TGTGCCAGCTCACAGACTAGCGGGGGCTACAATGAGCAGTTCTTC. Translation: CASSQTSGGYNEQFF. Based on the CDR3 plus reference TRBV18 and TRBJ2-1, the full variable domain is NAGVMQNPRHLVRRRGQEARLRCSPMKGHSHVYWYRQLPEEGLKFMVYLQKENIIDESGMPKERFSAEFPKEGPSILRIQQVVRGDSAAYFCASSQTSGGYNEQFFGPGTRLTVL.

This chain links TRBV28 with TRBJ1-1; tentative D call: TRBD1 (6 bases). The ends were cut back, 3 bases at V and 2 bases at J, with 16 bases in the middle. From germline, CDR1 is MDHEN and CDR2 SYDVKM. The CDR3 is 16 amino acids. The CDR3 reads CASSLGPQGINTEAFF. In nucleotides, the CDR3 is TGTGCCAGCAGTTTGGGGCCCCAGGGGATCAACACTGAAGCTTTCTTT.

This clone was detected only a few times. The J gene is TRBJ2-7, the V gene TRBV7-6; TRBD1 agrees at 7 bases. The germline gives CDR1 SGHVS, CDR2 FNYEAQ. The junction had 14 bases not matched to a gene; V was cut back by 4 bases and J by 2 bases. This CDR3 contains 17 residues. The CDR3 spells CASSWIPGDREAYEQYF. The CDR3 bases are TGTGCCAGCAGCTGGATCCCTGGAGACAGGGAAGCCTACGAGCAGTACTTC.

The chain employs TRBV7-2 and TRBJ2-2, with a possible D match to TRBD1 (6 bases). CDR3 length: 14 residues. Germline V gene data show CDR1 as SGHTA and CDR2 as FQGNSA. Trimming removed 5 bases at V and 4 bases at J, with 11 bases between. This CDR3 reads CASSLGAGTGELFF. The CDR3 DNA sequence: TGTGCCAGCAGCCTGGGGGCTGGCACCGGGGAGCTGTTTTTT.

CDR3 loop: CASSQYSGSSYNEQFF. CDR3 DNA: TGCGCCAGCAGCCAGTACAGCGGGAGCTCCTACAATGAGCAGTTCTTC. The rearrangement links TRBV4-3 to TRBJ2-1; 8 bases agree with TRBD2. CDR1 and CDR2 from the germline V gene are LGHNA and YSLEER. This CDR3 has 16 residues. The V and J ends lost 3 bases and 0 bases, in that order; junction bases with no gene match: 4.

This chain's CDR3 is CASSVGLAGYNEQFF. Here the CDR3 DNA reads TGTGCCAGCAGCGTAGGTCTAGCGGGATACAATGAGCAGTTCTTC. J is TRBJ2-1 and V is TRBV9, with 9 bases that match TRBD2. J gave up 4 bases and V 0 bases, and 2 bases lay outside the gene matches. CDR1 SGDLS and CDR2 YYNGEE come from the germline V gene. CDR3 length: 15 residues.

CDR3 loop: CASSISGGTGELFF. CDR3 sequence (DNA): TGTGCCAGCAGCATTAGCGGAGGCACCGGGGAGCTGTTTTTT. The chain carries TRBV6-2 or TRBV6-3 and TRBJ2-2; the D gene is possibly TRBD2 (6 bases). The CDR3 covers 14 residues. V shed 6 bases and J shed 4 bases, with 12 bases lying between them. Germline V gene lookup returns CDR1 MNHEY and CDR2 SVGEGT.

The rearrangement uses TRBV28 and TRBJ2-7, with D maybe TRBD2 (6 bases). The germline V gene encodes CDR1 MDHEN and CDR2 SYDVKM. V was cut by 8 bases and J by 1 base, with 6 bases left in between. CDR3 length equals 11 residues. The CDR3 region is CASGGSYEQYF. Written as DNA, the CDR3 is TGTGCCAGCGGGGGGTCCTACGAGCAGTACTTC.

This chain connects TRBV4-3 to TRBJ1-2, with unresolved D. The V gene's germline CDR1 is LGHNA and CDR2 YSLEER. With 0 bases removed from V and 5 bases from J, the gap between germline ends came to 13 bases. The CDR3 covers 15 residues. The CDR3 DNA reads as TGCGCCAGCAGCCAAGATCCCCACGGTCCATATGGCTACACCTTC. This encodes CASSQDPHGPYGYTF.

This clone was counted a few times. This chain links TRBV28 with TRBJ1-2; TRBD1 might be the D (5 bases). The V end was cut by 1 base, the J end by 8 bases, with 17 bases between. This CDR3 has 15 amino acids. The germline V gene encodes CDR1 MDHEN and CDR2 SYDVKM. CDR3 DNA sequence: TGTGCCAGCAGTTTATACCCCCCAGGGCCTCGGGGCTACACCTTC. Translating gives CASSLYPPGPRGYTF.

This chain uses TRBV5-5 with TRBJ1-5; maybe TRBD1 (6 bases). CDR3 size: 15 residues. Germline V CDR1 and CDR2: SGHKS, YYEKEE (reference sequence). Trimming shortened V by 2 bases and J by 1 base, and 10 bases separated the two germline ends. CDR3 protein: CASSFTGLSNQPQHF. The CDR3 bases are TGTGCCAGCAGCTTCACAGGGTTAAGCAATCAGCCCCAGCATTTT.

J is TRBJ2-1 and V is TRBV12-3 or TRBV12-4, with 8 bases matching TRBD2. The length of the CDR3 is 13 residues. The trim removed 3 bases at V and 9 bases at J, leaving 4 bases unmatched. CDR3 protein: CASSFAGLVEQFF. The CDR3 DNA reads as TGTGCCAGCAGTTTTGCGGGACTAGTTGAGCAGTTCTTC.

As for this clone: Germline is not matched at one junction end, which may reflect a read error. In the same sample, other DNA sequences code for this CDR3. The chain has TRBV7-3 and TRBJ2-1, with D possibly being TRBD2 (7 bases). This CDR3 region has 14 residues. Germline-derived CDR1 and CDR2 are SGHTA and FQGTGA. The CDR3 loop is CASSLGGPANEQFF. The DNA for the CDR3 is TGCGCCAGCAGCCTGGGGGGGCCGGCGAATGAGCAGTTCTTC.